The 24 T cell receptor beta chains given below trace back to one sample, sequenced in a study of T-cell reconstitution after alpha-beta-depleted transplantation in children. Unique molecular identifiers were used to barcode this TCRbeta library. TCRdb redid the calling of the PCR reads with MiXCR, one entry per CDR3 protein. The sample consists of roughly 150,000 distinct CDR3 sequences, roughly 10% of them appearing once. The specimen was PBMCs, collected before TCRalphabeta/CD19-depleted stem cell transplant. The origin of the receptors is a boy aged 2 to 10 with acute myeloid leukemia, due to receive a stem cell transplant.

This clonotype was recorded many times. V gene TRBV12-3 or TRBV12-4 combines with J gene TRBJ2-1; 11 bases align to TRBD2. The CDR3 sequence is 16 residues long. With 1 base clipped from V and 10 bases from J, the junction kept 9 bases outside the gene matches. This CDR3 is CASSLGSRGLAEEQFF. As DNA, the CDR3 is TGTGCCAGCAGTTTAGGGTCTAGGGGACTAGCGGAGGAGCAGTTCTTC.

The sample holds many counts of this clonotype. The J gene is TRBJ2-2, the V gene TRBV7-8, with 8 positions matching TRBD1. Per germline, CDR1 SGHVS and CDR2 FQNEAQ. The CDR3 sequence is 17 residues long. V was pared by 5 bases and J by 3 bases, with 11 bases of the junction left unmatched. The CDR3 coding sequence is TGTGCCAGCAGCACAAGCGCAGGGGGCACGGACACCGGGGAGCTGTTTTTT. It yields the protein CASSTSAGGTDTGELFF.

This clonotype showed up many times. CDR3 protein: CASSLGSRWFGSTDTQYF. The CDR3 DNA is TGTGCCAGCAGCTTAGGGTCCCGTTGGTTTGGGAGCACAGATACGCAGTATTTT. The chain carries TRBV11-2 and TRBJ2-3; D not certain. V lost 1 base to trimming and J lost 0 bases, with 17 bases between them. CDR3 size: 18 residues. The germline CDR1 and CDR2 sequences are SGHAT and FQNNGV. Full variable domain (missing parts from reference TRBV11-2 and TRBJ2-3): EAGVAQSPRYKIIEKRQSVAFWCNPISGHATLYWYQQILGQGPKLLIQFQNNGVVDDSQLPKDRFSAERLKGVDSTLKIQPAKLEDSAVYLCASSLGSRWFGSTDTQYFGPGTRLTVL.

The table lists this clonotype with many counts. The chain has TRBV20-1 and TRBJ1-4, with 8 positions matching TRBD1. Germline V lookup: CDR1 DFQATT, CDR2 SNEGSKA (reference sequence). V lost 4 bases and J lost 7; bases outside the gene matches: 8. The CDR3 runs to 14 residues. The CDR3 sequence is CSAITQGVGEKLFF. In DNA, the CDR3 is TGCAGTGCTATTACACAGGGGGTGGGTGAAAAACTGTTTTTT.

This clonotype was seen many times. This sequence joins TRBV6-1 and TRBJ1-6; 7 positions match TRBD1. CDR3 length: 15 residues. V trimming: 6 bases; J trimming: 7 bases; junction bases outside the gene matches: 9. From germline, CDR1 is MNHNS and CDR2 SASEGT. The CDR3 here is CASSVRQGQNSPLHF. The DNA of the CDR3 is TGTGCCAGCAGCGTTAGACAGGGACAGAATTCACCCCTCCACTTT.

In regard to this clonotype: A read error is possible here, since a much larger clone lies one base away. In this CDR3 the conserved last residue, phenylalanine or tryptophan, is missing, so a read error is likely. The CDR3 reads CASSTGQSLYGYTL. CDR3 bases: TGTGCCAGCAGTACTGGACAGTCCCTCTATGGCTACACCCTC. This rearrangement joins TRBV6-5 to TRBJ1-2, with D perhaps matching TRBD1 (6 bases). The V gene's germline CDR1 is MNHEY and CDR2 SVGAGI. This CDR3 has 14 residues. Deletions cut 5 bases from V and 4 bases from J, with 14 bases between.

This clonotype was detected ten times or more. The chain couples TRBV3-1 to TRBJ2-3; a weak D match, TRBD2 (6 bases). V dropped 0 bases and J dropped 4 bases, with 11 bases sitting between them. The CDR3 has 15 residues. CDR1 and CDR2 (germline): LGHDT, YNNKEL (reference sequence). The CDR3: CASSQEGTQADTQYF. As DNA, the CDR3 is TGTGCCAGCAGCCAAGAGGGGACTCAAGCAGATACGCAGTATTTT.

This clonotype was counted many times. V gene TRBV5-1 combines with J gene TRBJ2-2; a weak D match, TRBD1 (6 bases). V was trimmed by 3 bases and J by 1 base, leaving 13 bases between them. This CDR3 has 16 amino acids. The germline gives CDR1 SGHRS, CDR2 YFSETQ. The CDR3 DNA follows: TGCGCCAGCAGCTCATCCGGGACACGGAACACCGGGGAGCTGTTTTTT. Amino acid sequence: CASSSSGTRNTGELFF.

The table lists this clonotype with many counts. The rearrangement joins TRBV5-5 to TRBJ1-1; D is unresolved. The V gene lost 4 bases and the J gene lost 3 bases, with 10 bases spanning the gap. This CDR3 comprises 13 residues. Germline lookup yields CDR1 SGHKS and CDR2 YYEKEE (reference sequence). The CDR3 nucleotides read TGTGCCAGCAGCCAGAACAGCGACACTGAAGCTTTCTTT. Amino acid sequence: CASSQNSDTEAFF.

This clonotype was counted at least ten times. This chain links TRBV5-1 with TRBJ2-1, with a weak D call TRBD1 (7 bases). Trimming removed 0 bases at V and 0 bases at J, with 19 bases between. CDR1 and CDR2 from the germline V gene are SGHRS and YFSETQ. The CDR3 is made up of 19 amino acids. The CDR3 is CASSLVTAGGLYSYNEQFF. CDR3 DNA: TGCGCCAGCAGCTTGGTGACGGCAGGGGGGCTATACTCCTACAATGAGCAGTTCTTC.

This clonotype was counted ten times or more. The rearrangement uses TRBV5-1 and TRBJ1-2, with 7 bases fitting TRBD1. The J segment lost 2 bases and the V segment lost 4 bases, leaving 8 bases of the junction unmatched. This CDR3 comprises 15 residues. The germline gives CDR1 SGHRS, CDR2 YFSETQ. The CDR3 sequence is CASSARTGENYGYTF. The CDR3 DNA reads TGCGCCAGCAGCGCTCGGACAGGTGAAAACTATGGCTACACCTTC.

In its sample, this clonotype was seen many times. The V and J genes are TRBV29-1 and TRBJ1-2; a possible D gene is TRBD1 (6 bases). The CDR3 contains 16 residues. CDR1 and CDR2 (germline): SQVTM, ANQGSEA. V gave up 7 bases and J gave up 0 bases, with 21 bases separating them. The DNA of the CDR3 is TGCAGCGCTCCCGGGGGGCCGGGCTTAGCTAACTATGGCTACACCTTC. As protein: CSAPGGPGLANYGYTF.

This clonotype was seen many times. The chain links TRBV20-1 to TRBJ2-3, with 10 bases that match TRBD2. With 5 bases clipped from V and 4 bases from J, the junction kept 9 bases outside the gene matches. The CDR3 spans 15 residues. Germline-derived CDR1 and CDR2 are DFQATT and SNEGSKA (reference sequence). CDR3 sequence (DNA): TGCAGTGCTGACCTAGCGGGAGAGCGCCCAGATACGCAGTATTTT. Translating it yields CSADLAGERPDTQYF.

This clonotype has at least ten counts. The chain couples TRBV12-3 or TRBV12-4 to TRBJ1-1; 7 bases align to TRBD1. Trimming removed 6 bases from V and 2 bases from J; junction bases left unmatched: 6. The CDR3 extends over 14 amino acids. The CDR3 DNA follows: TGTGCCAGCAGCCGACAGGGAAGTAACACTGAAGCTTTCTTT. Translating it yields CASSRQGSNTEAFF.

There are many counts of this clonotype. The chain combines TRBV18 with TRBJ2-1, with 10 bases that match TRBD2. Germline trimming cut 2 bases from V and 8 bases from J; bases unmatched to any gene: 3. The CDR3 contains 14 residues. The germline gives CDR1 KGHSH, CDR2 LQKENI. The chain's CDR3 is CASSPSGGAYEQFF. In nucleotides, the CDR3 is TGTGCCAGCTCACCAAGCGGGGGGGCCTATGAGCAGTTCTTC.

This clonotype was seen only a few times. The V gene is TRBV29-1, the J gene TRBJ2-2, with D possibly being TRBD1 (5 bases). Germline CDR1 and CDR2: SQVTM and ANQGSEA. The CDR3 is 16 residues long. Trimming removed 2 bases from V and 3 bases from J, with 16 bases in between. The CDR3 DNA is TGCAGCGTTGAAAGCTGGGAAGGGGAAGACACCGGGGAGCTGTTTTTT. This sequence encodes CSVESWEGEDTGELFF.

This clonotype was found many times. The V and J genes are TRBV7-3 and TRBJ2-1, with 15 nucleotides matching TRBD2. The V segment lost 0 bases and the J segment 7 bases; nucleotides outside the gene matches: 1. CDR1 and CDR2 (germline): SGHTA, FQGTGA. The CDR3 length is 16 residues. DNA of the CDR3: TGTGCCAGCAGCTTAACCGGACTAGCGGGGGGGAATGAGCAGTTCTTC. Amino acid sequence: CASSLTGLAGGNEQFF.

This clonotype was observed at least ten times. The V call is TRBV7-9, the J call TRBJ1-2; tentative D call: TRBD1 (6 bases). In germline, CDR1 is SEHNR, CDR2 FQNEAQ (reference sequence). Trimming took off 2 bases at V and 6 bases at J, with 10 bases between the two ends. This CDR3 has 13 residues. As DNA, the CDR3 is TGTGCCAGCAGCTTATCGGGGGCTAATGGCTACACCTTC. Translating gives CASSLSGANGYTF.

This clonotype was seen just once. The gene calls are TRBV20-1 and TRBJ2-7; 10 nucleotides align to TRBD1. CDR1 and CDR2 (germline): DFQATT, SNEGSKA (reference sequence). This CDR3 contains 19 residues. CDR3 amino acids: CRGQLTGQGPTGNLYEQYF. DNA for the CDR3: TGCAGGGGCCAGCTTACGGGACAGGGGCCAACCGGTAACCTCTACGAGCAGTACTTC.

This clonotype was detected ten times or more. CDR3 DNA sequence: TGTGCCAGCAGTTACTCCGAGGGTACGCAGTATTTT. It codes for CASSYSEGTQYF. V is TRBV6-5 and J is TRBJ2-3, with D perhaps matching TRBD2 (5 bases). The CDR3 runs to 12 residues. Germline V lookup: CDR1 MNHEY, CDR2 SVGAGI. The V gene lost 0 bases and the J gene lost 8 bases, with 6 bases spanning the gap.

This clonotype was observed many times. The chain employs TRBV12-5 and TRBJ1-5, with 8 bases lining up with TRBD1. The CDR3 extends over 16 amino acids. CDR1 is LGHNT and CDR2 is FRNRAP in the germline V gene. V shed 0 bases and J 7 bases; nucleotides not matched to a gene: 8. The CDR3 coding sequence is TGTGCTAGTGGTTTGGTAGGGACAGGTCGGGAACAGCCCCAGCATTTT. Residues: CASGLVGTGREQPQHF.

CDR3 sequence reads: CASSSTRTDSPLHF. The CDR3, as DNA: TGTGCCAGCAGCTCAACCAGGACGGATTCACCCCTCCACTTT. The chain employs TRBV7-9 and TRBJ1-6; D remains ambiguous. Per germline, CDR1 SEHNR and CDR2 FQNEAQ (reference sequence). Deletions cut 4 bases from V and 8 bases from J, with 12 bases between. The CDR3 is made up of 14 amino acids.

This clonotype was seen repeatedly, ten times or more. This chain connects TRBV6-1 to TRBJ2-1, with TRBD2 matching over 10 bases. The V and J ends lost 1 base and 2 bases, in that order; junction bases with no gene match: 2. The CDR3 runs 16 residues. Germline lookup yields CDR1 MNHNS and CDR2 SASEGT. CDR3 DNA sequence: TGTGCCAGCAGTGAAGGGAGCGGGGGGGCCTACAATGAGCAGTTCTTC. Protein sequence: CASSEGSGGAYNEQFF.

This clonotype appeared many times. The V call is TRBV7-9, the J call TRBJ1-1; D ambiguous. This CDR3 is 12 amino acids long. Germline CDR1 is SEHNR and CDR2 is FQNEAQ (reference sequence). Trimming shortened V by 2 bases and J by 8 bases, and 9 bases separated the two germline ends. The CDR3 here is CASSLRSPEAFF. In nucleotides, the CDR3 is TGTGCCAGCAGCTTAAGGTCACCAGAAGCTTTCTTT.